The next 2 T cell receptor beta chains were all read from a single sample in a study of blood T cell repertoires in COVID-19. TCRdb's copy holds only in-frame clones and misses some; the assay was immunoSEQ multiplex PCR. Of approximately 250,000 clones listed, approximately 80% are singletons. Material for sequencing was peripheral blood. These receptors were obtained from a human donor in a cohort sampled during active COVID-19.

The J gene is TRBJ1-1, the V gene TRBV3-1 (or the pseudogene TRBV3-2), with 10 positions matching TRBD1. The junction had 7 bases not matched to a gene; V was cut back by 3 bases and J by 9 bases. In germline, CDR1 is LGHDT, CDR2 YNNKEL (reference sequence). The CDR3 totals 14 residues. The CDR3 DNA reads TGTGCCAGCAGCCAGGCGACAGGGGGCCGCAAAGCTTTCTTT. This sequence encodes CASSQATGGRKAFF.

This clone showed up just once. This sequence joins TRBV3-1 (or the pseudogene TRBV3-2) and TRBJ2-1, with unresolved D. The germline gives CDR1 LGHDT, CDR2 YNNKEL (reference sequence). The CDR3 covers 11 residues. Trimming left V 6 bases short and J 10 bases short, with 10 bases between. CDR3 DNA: TGTGCCAGCAGTCAAAATCGGGAGCAGTTCTTC. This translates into CASSQNREQFF.